Shown below are 30 T cell receptor beta chains from a single sample sequenced in a study of T cells in tuberculosis (dated by TCRdb to the late 2010s). Library preparation used the immunoSEQ multiplex PCR assay. TCRdb carries this immuneACCESS record with in-frame sequences only. Its versions omit some clonotypes, under half of them owing to an unresolved V gene in the studies checked, with the rest unexplained. The sample table holds 25,000 to 35,000 clones, of which more than 75% were seen once. Of the sample, 4% to 6.5% falls within the top ten clones. Read against the paper, the sample's time point label means: new active TB diagnosis, blood taken before or within 7 days of starting treatment. The sample consisted of PBMCs, taken at tuberculosis diagnosis. Every receptor here comes from an adult with tuberculosis.

This chain links TRBV5-4 with TRBJ2-1; 9 nucleotides line up with TRBD1. The CDR3 covers 14 residues. Germline V gives CDR1 SGHNT, CDR2 YYREEE (reference sequence). V was pared by 4 bases and J by 7 bases, with 6 bases of the junction left unmatched. The DNA of the CDR3 is TGTGCCAGCAGCGAACGGACAGGGGCGAATGAGCAGTTCTTC. It encodes CASSERTGANEQFF.

The genes are TRBV7-2 and TRBJ2-7; D gene ambiguous. The V gene lost 1 base and the J gene lost 3 bases, with 10 bases spanning the gap. The CDR3 runs 14 residues. Germline values: CDR1 SGHTA, CDR2 FQGNSA. In DNA, the CDR3 is TGTGCCAGCAGCTTAGGTGCCAGGCTCTACGAGCAGTACTTC. Protein product: CASSLGARLYEQYF.

The chain is built from TRBV6-6 and TRBJ2-7; TRBD1 agrees at 7 bases. CDR1 is MNHNY, CDR2 SVGAGI, per germline (reference sequence). The CDR3 runs to 14 residues. Unmatched junction bases numbered 7, after V lost 4 bases and J lost 4 bases. CDR3 coding DNA: TGTGCCAGCAGTTGGGACAGAGGGGGATACGAGCAGTACTTC. Translating it yields CASSWDRGGYEQYF.

The CDR3 sequence is CASSKGTGDQPQHF. The DNA of the CDR3 is TGCGCCAGCAGCAAGGGGACAGGGGATCAGCCCCAGCATTTT. V and J are TRBV5-1 and TRBJ1-5; TRBD1 matches 10 bases. From germline, CDR1 is SGHRS and CDR2 YFSETQ. The CDR3 runs 14 residues. V dropped 4 bases and J dropped 5; count of bases not matched to a gene: 3.

The CDR3 is CASSFLGQGTDTQYF. The CDR3 nucleotides are TGCGCCAGCAGCTTTTTAGGACAGGGGACAGATACGCAGTATTTT. The chain carries TRBV5-1 and TRBJ2-3, with TRBD1 matching 9 bases. The ends lost 2 bases at V and 3 bases at J; junction bases unmatched: 4. The CDR3 has 15 amino acids. The V gene's germline CDR1 is SGHRS and CDR2 YFSETQ.

This clone was seen a single time. The rearrangement links TRBV6-5 to TRBJ2-7, with D tentatively TRBD2 (6 bases). Germline CDR1 and CDR2: MNHEY and SVGAGI. The CDR3 sequence is 15 residues long. V dropped 0 bases and J dropped 5 bases, with 14 bases sitting between them. The CDR3 sequence is CASSYSRSGEDEQYF. Here the CDR3 DNA reads TGTGCCAGCAGTTACTCCAGATCTGGGGAGGACGAGCAGTACTTC.

This clone was detected once. The rearrangement uses TRBV28 and TRBJ2-7; TRBD1 agrees at 9 bases. After removal of 7 bases from V and 5 bases from J, the junction contained 6 bases not matched to a gene. The CDR3 totals 13 residues. CDR1 MDHEN and CDR2 SYDVKM come from the germline V gene. The CDR3 DNA reads as TGTGCCAGCACCTTTGGGACAGGGAACGAGCAGTACTTC. This codes for CASTFGTGNEQYF.

The V gene is TRBV4-1, the J gene TRBJ2-7; the D gene is possibly TRBD2 (6 bases). CDR3 size: 17 residues. Germline V lookup: CDR1 MGHRA, CDR2 YSYEKL. Trimming removed 2 bases from V and 0 bases from J, with 17 bases in between. In nucleotides, the CDR3 is TGCGCCAGCAGCCAACGGGCTGGTCCGGGAGACTCCTACGAGCAGTACTTC. This translates into CASSQRAGPGDSYEQYF.

This clone was recorded only once. This chain links TRBV18 with TRBJ1-5; TRBD1 agrees at 7 bases. Germline-derived CDR1 and CDR2 are KGHSH and LQKENI. J lost 3 bases, V lost 3 bases, and 8 bases had no gene match. This CDR3 is 16 amino acids long. The CDR3 is CASSPGGQSNNQPQHF. Written as DNA, the CDR3 is TGTGCCAGCTCACCTGGGGGACAGTCAAACAATCAGCCCCAGCATTTT.

The chain carries TRBV6-5 and TRBJ1-6; 7 nucleotides agree with TRBD1. The CDR3 totals 13 residues. The V gene end was trimmed by 10 bases and the J gene end by 7 bases; junction bases not matched to a gene: 7. Per germline, CDR1 MNHEY and CDR2 SVGAGI. CDR3 in DNA: TGTGCCACCCGCCGGGACAGAAATTCACCCCTCCACTTT. Its translation: CATRRDRNSPLHF.

J is TRBJ2-7 and V is TRBV6-1; TRBD1 is a possible D gene (6 bases). Germline CDR1 is MNHNS and CDR2 is SASEGT. Trimming left V 3 bases short and J 1 base short, with 10 bases between. This CDR3 region has 14 residues. The CDR3 bases are TGTGCCAGCAGTGAGTACAGGGCATCCTACGAGCAGTACTTC. Protein: CASSEYRASYEQYF.

The chain links TRBV10-3 to TRBJ2-2, with TRBD1 matching over 10 bases. This CDR3 spans 15 amino acids. With V trimmed by 8 bases and J by 3 bases, 6 bases remained unmatched. Germline assignment: CDR1 ENHRY and CDR2 SYGVKD. CDR3 coding DNA: TGTGCCATCCGGTTGACAGGGGGCTACACCGGGGAGCTGTTTTTT. It specifies CAIRLTGGYTGELFF.

The gene calls are TRBV7-7 and TRBJ2-5, with TRBD2 identical over 7 bases. This CDR3 contains 15 residues. V dropped 2 bases and J dropped 1; count of bases not matched to a gene: 4. CDR1 is SSHAT, CDR2 FNYEAQ, per germline (reference sequence). CDR3 amino acids: CASSLTAGTQETQYF. CDR3 in DNA: TGTGCCAGCAGCTTAACAGCGGGAACCCAAGAGACCCAGTACTTC.

This chain links TRBV7-3 with TRBJ1-5, with D possibly being TRBD1 (5 bases). Germline lookup yields CDR1 SGHTA and CDR2 FQGTGA. V lost 5 bases to trimming and J lost 4 bases, with 12 bases between them. This CDR3 contains 14 residues. The DNA for the CDR3 is TGTGCCAGCAGCCAGACAGTTTTGAATCAGCCCCAGCATTTT. It specifies CASSQTVLNQPQHF.

This sequence joins TRBV25-1 and TRBJ1-1; D not resolved. Trimming left V 1 base short and J 5 bases short, with 20 bases between. The CDR3 has 17 residues. CDR1 and CDR2 (germline): MGHDK, SYGVNS. The DNA of the CDR3 is TGTGCCAGCAGTGAATTCGTAACAATGGGGAGAATAACTGAAGCTTTCTTT. This translates into CASSEFVTMGRITEAFF.

V is TRBV2 and J is TRBJ2-3, with TRBD1 matching 9 bases. CDR3 size: 15 residues. CDR1 SNHLY and CDR2 FYNNEI come from the germline V gene. Trimming removed 4 bases from V and 5 bases from J; junction bases left unmatched: 7. The CDR3 sequence is CASSARTGAVDTQYF. As DNA, the CDR3 is TGTGCCAGCAGTGCCAGGACAGGGGCGGTAGATACGCAGTATTTT.

The CDR3 bases are TGTGCCAGCAGCCTAGGATTCGCTAGCGGGATTTCGAACAATGAGCAGTTCTTC. This gives the protein CASSLGFASGISNNEQFF. This sequence joins TRBV9 and TRBJ2-1, with 9 bases matching TRBD2. V lost 4 bases and J lost 5; bases outside the gene matches: 16. Germline V lookup: CDR1 SGDLS, CDR2 YYNGEE. This CDR3 contains 18 residues. Complete variable domain (other parts from reference TRBV9 and TRBJ2-1): DSGVTQTPKHLITATGQRVTLRCSPRSGDLSVYWYQQSLDQGLQFLIQYYNGEERAKGNILERFSAQQFPDLHSELNLSSLELGDSALYFCASSLGFASGISNNEQFFGPGTRLTVL.

The chain carries TRBV2 and TRBJ2-3, with a tentative D call TRBD2 (5 bases). V lost 4 bases and J 2 bases, leaving 13 bases between the germline ends. The length of the CDR3 is 15 residues. The germline gives CDR1 SNHLY, CDR2 FYNNEI. The CDR3 is CASSARGIFTDTQYF. The DNA for the CDR3 is TGTGCCAGCAGTGCCCGAGGGATCTTCACAGATACGCAGTATTTT.

CDR3 protein: CASSVQTEAFF. The DNA of the CDR3 is TGTGCCAGCAGCGTACAAACTGAAGCTTTCTTT. This chain joins TRBV9 and TRBJ1-1, with D unclear. The CDR3 spans 11 residues. V lost 1 base, J lost 5 bases, and 3 bases lay in between. In germline, CDR1 is SGDLS, CDR2 YYNGEE.

This clone came up a few times. J is TRBJ2-7 and V is TRBV2; 8 bases match TRBD1. From germline, CDR1 is SNHLY and CDR2 FYNNEI. This CDR3 has 12 amino acids. The ends lost 8 bases at V and 6 bases at J; junction bases unmatched: 6. The CDR3 sequence: CASFRTGTEQYF. The CDR3 bases are TGTGCCAGCTTTAGGACAGGGACCGAGCAGTACTTC.

This clone was seen just once. As DNA, the CDR3 is TGCAGCGTTGAAGTTATATTACCGGGACTAGCGGGAGGGCTATCTCACGAGCAGTACTTC. This gives the protein CSVEVILPGLAGGLSHEQYF. V is TRBV29-1 and J is TRBJ2-7, with 16 bases identical to TRBD2. V shed 1 base, J shed 5 bases, and the junction held 17 bases outside the gene matches. The germline V gene has CDR1 SQVTM and CDR2 ANQGSEA. The CDR3 sequence is 20 residues long.

The chain employs TRBV30 and TRBJ2-7; D ambiguous. Trimming removed 0 bases at V and 0 bases at J, with 9 bases between. The CDR3 length is 14 residues. Germline-derived CDR1 and CDR2 are GTSNPN and SVGIG (reference sequence). This CDR3 reads CAWSVNSFSYEQYF. DNA for the CDR3: TGTGCCTGGAGTGTCAACAGCTTCTCCTACGAGCAGTACTTC.

This rearrangement joins TRBV5-1 to TRBJ1-4; D ambiguous. Per germline, CDR1 SGHRS and CDR2 YFSETQ. The CDR3 consists of 13 residues. The germline V and J ends were trimmed by 0 bases and 4 bases, with 4 bases remaining between them. CDR3 DNA: TGCGCCAGCAGCTTGGGTCTTAATGAAAAACTGTTTTTT. This codes for CASSLGLNEKLFF.

CDR3 sequence (DNA): TGTGCCAGCAGGCAGGACAGTCGAGGCTACACCTTC. This sequence encodes CASRQDSRGYTF. The chain recombines TRBV2 with TRBJ1-2; a weak D match, TRBD1 (6 bases). This CDR3 comprises 12 residues. Germline V gives CDR1 SNHLY, CDR2 FYNNEI. The ends were cut back, 6 bases at V and 8 bases at J, with 13 bases in the middle. The complete variable domain, with remaining parts taken from reference TRBV2 and TRBJ1-2, reads EPEVTQTPSHQVTQMGQEVILRCVPISNHLYFYWYRQILGQKVEFLVSFYNNEISEKSEIFDDQFSVERPDGSNFTLKIRSTKLEDSAMYFCASRQDSRGYTFGSGTRLTVV.

CDR3 nucleotide sequence: TGTGCCTGGAGTGGGAGGGAGTACACTGAAGCTTTCTTT. It yields the protein CAWSGREYTEAFF. The V gene is TRBV30, the J gene TRBJ1-1; no clear D. Trimming took 1 base from V and 3 from J, leaving 9 bases between them. The CDR3 is made up of 13 amino acids. Germline CDR1 is GTSNPN and CDR2 is SVGIG (reference sequence).

The V call is TRBV9, the J call TRBJ2-2, with D maybe TRBD1 (6 bases). CDR1 SGDLS and CDR2 YYNGEE come from the germline V gene. This CDR3 comprises 16 residues. Trimming left V 4 bases short and J 0 bases short, with 13 bases between. The CDR3 DNA reads as TGTGCCAGCAGCACCCGACAGGTCGCGAACACCGGGGAGCTGTTTTTT. Translated, it gives CASSTRQVANTGELFF.

V and J are TRBV28 and TRBJ2-3; D gene unclear. The V gene's germline CDR1 is MDHEN and CDR2 SYDVKM. This CDR3 has 14 amino acids. V was pared by 6 bases and J by 3 bases, with 13 bases between. In DNA form, the CDR3 reads TGTGCCAGCAGCAGCGAAATAAGAACAGATACGCAGTATTTT. Translation gives CASSSEIRTDTQYF.

The chain joins TRBV5-6 to TRBJ1-2; D uncertain. Trimming pared 3 bases from V and 7 bases from J, leaving 7 bases between. Germline values: CDR1 SGHDT, CDR2 YYEEEE. This CDR3 region has 11 residues. The CDR3 protein is CASSSLFGYTF. In DNA form, the CDR3 reads TGTGCCAGCAGCTCGCTATTTGGCTACACCTTC.

This chain uses TRBV5-1 with TRBJ2-3, with 11 bases identical to TRBD2. J was trimmed by 0 bases and V by 4 bases; bases with no gene match: 10. This CDR3 region has 18 residues. CDR1 is SGHRS and CDR2 is YFSETQ in the germline V gene. CDR3 in amino acids: CASSLVGTSGMSTDTQYF. The CDR3 DNA reads TGCGCCAGCAGCCTAGTCGGGACTAGCGGCATGAGCACAGATACGCAGTATTTT. The full variable domain, completed using reference TRBV5-1 and TRBJ2-3, is KAGVTQTPRYLIKTRGQQVTLSCSPISGHRSVSWYQQTPGQGLQFLFEYFSETQRNKGNFPGRFSGRQFSNSRSEMNVSTLELGDSALYLCASSLVGTSGMSTDTQYFGPGTRLTVL.

The chain recombines TRBV11-2 with TRBJ2-5, with unresolved D. Germline CDR1 SGHAT, CDR2 FQNNGV. The CDR3 covers 12 residues. Trimming pared 2 bases from V and 5 bases from J, leaving 6 bases between. The CDR3 spells CASSLSLETQYF. The CDR3 DNA reads TGTGCCAGCAGCTTAAGCCTGGAGACCCAGTACTTC.